The sequence of this T cell receptor beta chain was determined in a study of cytomegalovirus exposure and HLA in healthy donors. The CDR3 is 14 amino acids. Germline V gives CDR1 MNHEY, CDR2 SMNVEV (reference sequence). V was clipped by 6 bases and J by 6 bases, with 17 bases between them. The count of this clone is one. No antigen is known for it. 13 Jbeta primers and 60 Vbeta primers were used for the PCR. The repertoire was sequenced with immunoSEQ multiplex PCR; TCRdb's copy has only in-frame clones and lacks some. The table lists fewer than 200,000 clones, about 71% of them singletons. Overall study results and limits: Other equally common chains were less clonally expanded than HLA-associated TCR beta chains, a later analysis showed. Among immune exposure information, only CMV serostatus was available. Sequences of the TCR beta chain were said to predict the HLA-A and HLA-B alleles of most subjects accurately.

At sampling all donors were nominally healthy, likely with unrecorded immune exposures. The sample taken for sequencing was PBMCs. The origin of this receptor is a woman in her thirties or forties in good health and CMV-seropositive. J is TRBJ1-2 and V is TRBV27, with D possibly matching TRBD1 (6 bases). The CDR3 loop reads CASRPEQGFDGYTF. In DNA form, the CDR3 reads TGTGCCAGCAGACCAGAACAGGGATTTGATGGCTACACCTTC.